The 24 T cell receptor beta chains below come from one sample, sequenced in a study of OX40 agonist ivuxolimab in advanced cancers. Using immunoSEQ multiplex PCR, the repertoire was profiled, and TCRdb retains in-frame clones only, with some absent. The sample consists of under 85,000 clones, 65% to 90% of them appearing once. The source was CD4+ or CD8+ T cells sorted from blood, collected in a trial of the OX40 agonist ivuxolimab. These receptors were collected from an adult with an advanced solid tumor such as melanoma, head and neck, liver or kidney cancer.

J is TRBJ2-3 and V is TRBV4-2, with TRBD2 identical over 7 bases. Germline CDR1 is LGHNA and CDR2 is YNFKEQ. The CDR3 consists of 17 residues. The trim removed 3 bases at V and 0 bases at J, leaving 9 bases unmatched. The CDR3 DNA is TGTGCCAGCAGCCAGGAGCCTCGCGGGGGAAGCACAGATACGCAGTATTTT. This codes for CASSQEPRGGSTDTQYF.

The chain employs TRBV6-6 and TRBJ1-2, with 7 bases identical to TRBD1. This CDR3 contains 14 residues. CDR1 MNHNY and CDR2 SVGAGI come from the germline V gene (reference sequence). V dropped 4 bases and J dropped 7; count of bases not matched to a gene: 9. DNA of the CDR3: TGTGCCAGCAGTTTTCAAGAGACAGGGTTTGGCTACACCTTC. It yields the protein CASSFQETGFGYTF.

The chain joins TRBV21-1 to TRBJ1-2; TRBD1, the table's D call, lacks a check against the DNA. TRBV21-1 is classified as a pseudogene. The length of the CDR3 is 17 residues. CDR3 sequence: CASSKAERQGNFYGYTF. The DNA of the CDR3 is TGTGCCAGCAGCAAAGCGGAGAGGCAGGGGAATTTCTATGGCTACACCTTC.

The chain employs TRBV27 and TRBJ2-1; TRBD1 is a possible D gene (6 bases). This CDR3 has 16 residues. Germline V gene data show CDR1 as MNHEY and CDR2 as SMNVEV (reference sequence). V dropped 4 bases and J dropped 0 bases, with 13 bases sitting between them. The CDR3 spells CASSSRGKGSYNEQFF. The CDR3 bases are TGTGCCAGCAGTTCCAGGGGTAAAGGCTCCTACAATGAGCAGTTCTTC.

The chain uses TRBV7-2 and TRBJ2-2; weak D call: TRBD1 (6 bases). The CDR3 is 15 residues long. Germline loops: CDR1 SGHTA, CDR2 FQGNSA. Trimming shortened V by 2 bases and J by 2 bases, and 9 bases separated the two germline ends. CDR3 nucleotide sequence: TGTGCCAGCAGCTTAACGGGACAAAACACCGGGGAGCTGTTTTTT. Its translation is CASSLTGQNTGELFF.

The chain employs TRBV7-2 and TRBJ2-7; TRBD2 is a possible D gene (7 bases). This CDR3 region has 16 residues. V lost 5 bases to trimming and J lost 2 bases, with 19 bases between them. From germline, CDR1 is SGHTA and CDR2 FQGNSA. In DNA, the CDR3 is TGTGCCAGCAGCCTCCGGAGGGGGGACTATCCCTACGAGCAGTACTTC. Protein sequence: CASSLRRGDYPYEQYF. The full variable domain, with the rest looked up from reference TRBV7-2 and TRBJ2-7, is GAGVSQSPSNKVTEKGKDVELRCDPISGHTALYWYRQSLGQGLEFLIYFQGNSAPDKSGLPSDRFSAERTGGSVSTLTIQRTQQEDSAVYLCASSLRRGDYPYEQYFGPGTRLTVT.

The rearrangement links TRBV11-1 to TRBJ2-3; D is uncertain. This CDR3 comprises 15 residues. CDR1 and CDR2 (germline): SGHAT, FQDESV (reference sequence). V was cut by 3 bases and J by 1 base, with 11 bases left in between. The CDR3 protein is CASSFSVRGTDTQYF. The CDR3 DNA reads TGTGCCAGCAGCTTTTCGGTCCGGGGCACAGATACGCAGTATTTT.

This rearrangement joins TRBV7-9 to TRBJ1-3; D remains ambiguous. Germline CDR1 SEHNR, CDR2 FQNEAQ (reference sequence). CDR3 length equals 17 residues. Trimming removed 6 bases at V and 0 bases at J, with 18 bases between. CDR3 residues: CASRPYFGRISGNTIYF. CDR3 nucleotide sequence: TGTGCCAGCAGGCCCTACTTCGGACGGATCTCTGGAAACACCATATATTTT.

The rearrangement joins TRBV10-3 to TRBJ1-2; 11 bases are a match to TRBD1. The V and J ends lost 2 bases and 2 bases, in that order; junction bases with no gene match: 1. CDR3 length equals 15 residues. Germline lookup yields CDR1 ENHRY and CDR2 SYGVKD. The CDR3 DNA reads TGTGCCATCAGTGAGGGGACAGGGGGGAACTATGGCTACACCTTC. Translating it yields CAISEGTGGNYGYTF.

The J gene is TRBJ2-1, the V gene TRBV6-6; D is uncertain. The CDR3 totals 11 residues. Trimming took 0 bases from V and 8 from J, leaving 2 bases between them. Germline V gives CDR1 MNHNY, CDR2 SVGAGI (reference sequence). The CDR3 here is CASSYSYEQFF. DNA of the CDR3: TGTGCCAGCAGTTACTCCTATGAGCAGTTCTTC.

The V and J genes are TRBV7-9 and TRBJ1-4; weak D call: TRBD1 (5 bases). The CDR3 loop spans 12 amino acids. The V and J ends lost 3 bases and 8 bases respectively, with 7 bases between them. Germline V gene lookup returns CDR1 SEHNR and CDR2 FQNEAQ (reference sequence). The CDR3 is CASSFREEKLFF. CDR3 sequence (DNA): TGTGCCAGCAGCTTCAGGGAGGAAAAACTGTTTTTT.

The gene calls are TRBV27 and TRBJ2-1, with 9 positions matching TRBD2. There are 15 residues in the CDR3. J lost 6 bases, V lost 3 bases, and 6 bases had no gene match. The germline CDR1 and CDR2 sequences are MNHEY and SMNVEV (reference sequence). CDR3 in DNA: TGTGCCAGCAGTTTCTCGGGACTAGCCCCCAATGAGCAGTTCTTC. It codes for CASSFSGLAPNEQFF.

As regards this clone: The junction differs from germline at one of its ends, possibly a read error. The chain couples TRBV5-3 to TRBJ2-2; TRBD1 matches 7 bases. TRBV5-3 is marked as an open reading frame, function uncertain. This CDR3 has 16 residues. The CDR3 is CARTLVDRVDTGELFF. CDR3 bases: TGTGCCAGAACCTTGGTCGACAGGGTGGACACCGGGGAGCTGTTTTTT.

This chain uses TRBV19 with TRBJ2-2; D gene ambiguous. The germline gives CDR1 LNHDA, CDR2 SQIVND (reference sequence). This CDR3 has 14 residues. V was shortened by 6 bases and J by 0 bases, with 8 bases between the two germline ends. In nucleotides, the CDR3 is TGTGCCAGTAGCGGATACACGAACACCGGGGAGCTGTTTTTT. This encodes CASSGYTNTGELFF. The full variable domain, its missing parts supplied by reference TRBV19 and TRBJ2-2, is DGGITQSPKYLFRKEGQNVTLSCEQNLNHDAMYWYRQDPGQGLRLIYYSQIVNDFQKGDIAEGYSVSREKKESFPLTVTSAQKNPTAFYLCASSGYTNTGELFFGEGSRLTVL.

CDR3 sequence: CASSPGVGRVAQYF. The CDR3 DNA reads TGTGCCAGCAGCCCCGGGGTGGGCAGGGTCGCGCAGTATTTT. This chain joins TRBV2 and TRBJ2-3; D is possibly TRBD1 or TRBD2 (5 bases each). V was pared by 6 bases and J by 10 bases, with 20 bases between. Germline V gene data show CDR1 as SNHLY and CDR2 as FYNNEI. The CDR3 extends over 14 amino acids.

The chain carries TRBV11-3 and TRBJ2-1, with 7 bases aligning to TRBD1. This CDR3 spans 15 amino acids. Germline assignment: CDR1 SGHNT and CDR2 YENEEA. Germline trimming cut 4 bases from V and 6 bases from J; bases unmatched to any gene: 9. CDR3 sequence reads: CASSSRQGKANEQFF. The CDR3, as DNA: TGTGCCAGCAGCTCCCGACAGGGTAAGGCCAATGAGCAGTTCTTC.

The V and J genes are TRBV5-1 and TRBJ2-7, with TRBD1 matching over 10 bases. Trimming took 2 bases from V and 3 from J; bases not matched to a gene: 5. CDR3 size: 15 residues. Per germline, CDR1 SGHRS and CDR2 YFSETQ. The CDR3 loop reads CASSLTGTGVYEQYF. DNA for the CDR3: TGCGCCAGCAGCTTAACCGGGACAGGGGTCTACGAGCAGTACTTC.

V usage is TRBV7-3 and J usage is TRBJ1-2; D not certain. This CDR3 has 13 amino acids. Germline V gives CDR1 SGHTA, CDR2 FQGTGA. Trimming stripped 3 bases from V and 8 bases from J, with 13 bases between. DNA of the CDR3: TGTGCCAGCAGCTTCGAGAGAGGGAGCGGCTACACCTTC. It is translated as CASSFERGSGYTF.

The V gene is TRBV6-6, the J gene TRBJ2-5; D uncertain. The CDR3 totals 13 residues. V was trimmed by 6 bases and J by 0 bases, leaving 8 bases between them. The germline CDR1 and CDR2 sequences are MNHNY and SVGAGI (reference sequence). The CDR3: CASSHLNQETQYF. In DNA form, the CDR3 reads TGTGCCAGCAGCCACCTTAACCAAGAGACCCAGTACTTC.

V gene TRBV2 combines with J gene TRBJ2-3; 10 bases map to TRBD2. Germline V gives CDR1 SNHLY, CDR2 FYNNEI. Unmatched junction bases numbered 4, after V lost 6 bases and J lost 1 base. The CDR3 has 15 amino acids. CDR3 in DNA: TGTGCCAGCAGAGGTAGCGGGGGGCGCACAGATACGCAGTATTTT. Protein sequence: CASRGSGGRTDTQYF. The full variable domain, completed using reference TRBV2 and TRBJ2-3, is EPEVTQTPSHQVTQMGQEVILRCVPISNHLYFYWYRQILGQKVEFLVSFYNNEISEKSEIFDDQFSVERPDGSNFTLKIRSTKLEDSAMYFCASRGSGGRTDTQYFGPGTRLTVL.

The rearrangement joins TRBV4-3 to TRBJ1-1; D remains ambiguous. The germline gives CDR1 LGHNA, CDR2 YSLEER. The CDR3 has 14 residues. V lost 7 bases, J lost 0 bases, and 12 bases lay in between. The DNA of the CDR3 is TGCGCCAGCAACGAGGGAACACTGAACACTGAAGCTTTCTTT. Translation gives CASNEGTLNTEAFF.

V gene TRBV18 combines with J gene TRBJ1-3; 10 nucleotides line up with TRBD1. The CDR3 is made up of 16 amino acids. V dropped 0 bases and J dropped 3; count of bases not matched to a gene: 2. CDR1 and CDR2 from the germline V gene are KGHSH and LQKENI. The CDR3 region has the DNA TGTGCCAGCTCACCACCGGGACAGGGGATTGGAAACACCATATATTTT. It codes for CASSPPGQGIGNTIYF.

The V call is TRBV7-9, the J call TRBJ2-3; D tentatively reads TRBD1 or TRBD2 (5 bases each). The V gene's germline CDR1 is SEHNR and CDR2 FQNEAQ (reference sequence). This CDR3 is 15 amino acids long. The V gene lost 5 bases and the J gene lost 0 bases, with 12 bases spanning the gap. CDR3 nucleotide sequence: TGTGCCAGCAGCGAGGGACGTACTAGCACAGATACGCAGTATTTT. Residues: CASSEGRTSTDTQYF.

This chain uses TRBV5-1 with TRBJ2-3; no definite D call. This CDR3 region has 13 residues. Deletions cut 6 bases from V and 2 bases from J, with 10 bases between. Germline assignment: CDR1 SGHRS and CDR2 YFSETQ. The CDR3 reads CASMRLYTDTQYF. The CDR3 DNA follows: TGCGCCAGCATGAGACTCTACACAGATACGCAGTATTTT.